This T cell receptor beta chain was observed in a study of OX40 agonist ivuxolimab in advanced cancers. The method was immunoSEQ multiplex PCR; TCRdb's version includes in-frame clones alone and lacks a portion of them. Of about 58,000 clones in the sample, 87% were seen once. V dropped 4 bases and J dropped 1; count of bases not matched to a gene: 6. CDR3 length: 16 residues. Germline V gene sequence: CDR1 MNHNY, CDR2 SVGAGI (reference sequence). The clonotype originates from an adult with an advanced solid tumor such as melanoma, head and neck, liver or kidney cancer. The chain carries TRBV6-6 and TRBJ2-5, with 10 bases fitting TRBD2. The material sequenced was CD4+ or CD8+ T cells sorted from blood, taken in a trial of the OX40 agonist ivuxolimab. The CDR3 DNA follows: TGTGCCAGCAGTTTAGCCAGGACTAGCGGCCAAGAGACCCAGTACTTC. This sequence encodes CASSLARTSGQETQYF.